Reported below is one T cell receptor (beta chain). Its target is not known. Data came from immunoSEQ multiplex PCR; TCRdb stores just in-frame clones and leaves some out. The sample shows over a million clones, about 77% of them seen only once. The data were obtained in a study of shared clonotypes between healthy human individuals. Regarding the study as a whole: Sampling covered blood only; tissue repertoires likely differ.

Every one of the donors was a Caucasian adult that lived in Nashville, Tennessee. Negatively enriched CD4+ T cells were divided by CD45RA into naive and memory. V lost 1 base and J lost 5, with 9 bases in between. Germline V gene sequence: CDR1 SGHRS, CDR2 YFSETQ. CDR3 size: 14 residues. The chain couples TRBV5-1 to TRBJ2-2; D ambiguous. The sequenced sample was memory CD4+ T cells sorted from blood. The subset: CD45RA-negative fraction. This receptor was identified in a man younger than 35 in good health. Here the CDR3 reads CASSLFGLTGELFF. The CDR3 DNA sequence: TGCGCCAGCAGCTTGTTTGGGCTTACCGGGGAGCTGTTTTTT.